A single sample is the source of the 5 T cell receptor beta chains below, sequenced in a study of regulatory T cells in long-lasting Graves disease. Sample time point: newly diagnosed GD, antithyroid drugs for less than 3 months. Extracted RNA from PBMCs served as the source of the TCR library. The TCR beta library used iRepertoire HTBI primers with Arm-PCR amplification of CDR3. From the multiplex PCR reads, TCRdb called clonotypes with MiXCR, one entry per CDR3 protein. The data hold 520,000 or so distinct CDR3 sequences, with about 12% observed a single time. These data also formed part of another study, on T cells in Graves' hyperthyroidism and ophthalmopathy.

Sequences were derived from peripheral blood mononuclear cells (PBMCs), sampled at new diagnosis, from a patient treated with antithyroid drugs. The source of these receptors is a woman aged 25 to 39 with Graves disease.

This clonotype has at least ten counts. The J gene is TRBJ2-5, the V gene TRBV3-1; D remains ambiguous. Germline V lookup: CDR1 LGHDT, CDR2 YNNKEL (reference sequence). Trimming pared 6 bases from V and 8 bases from J, leaving 10 bases between. The CDR3 extends over 11 amino acids. In DNA, the CDR3 is TGTGCCAGCAGTATCAGGCGTACCCAGTACTTC. This translates into CASSIRRTQYF.

This clonotype was found many times. CDR3 bases: TGTGCCTGGAGTGTCGGGAGAGTAAATCAGCCCCAGCATTTT. This gives the protein CAWSVGRVNQPQHF. The chain uses TRBV30 and TRBJ1-5; D not certain. CDR3 length: 14 residues. Deletions cut 0 bases from V and 4 bases from J, with 10 bases between. Germline lookup yields CDR1 GTSNPN and CDR2 SVGIG (reference sequence).

This clonotype was counted at least ten times. The chain employs TRBV30 and TRBJ1-1, with 8 bases that match TRBD1. Looked up from germline, CDR1 is GTSNPN and CDR2 is SVGIG (reference sequence). J gave up 5 bases and V 5 bases, and 10 bases lay outside the gene matches. The CDR3 is made up of 14 amino acids. CDR3 region: CAWGKGQGRTEAFF. CDR3 DNA sequence: TGTGCCTGGGGCAAAGGACAGGGCAGGACTGAAGCTTTCTTT.

This clonotype occurred many times. V gene TRBV27 combines with J gene TRBJ2-1; 9 nucleotides line up with TRBD2. There are 13 residues in the CDR3. The germline gives CDR1 MNHEY, CDR2 SMNVEV (reference sequence). V dropped 0 bases and J dropped 14; count of bases not matched to a gene: 5. DNA for the CDR3: TGTGCCAGCAGTTTATCGGGGAGACTAGCGGAGTTCTTC. It codes for CASSLSGRLAEFF.

This rearrangement joins TRBV30 to TRBJ2-3; TRBD2 might be the D (7 bases). Trimming cost V 4 bases and J 4 bases, with 18 bases left between them. CDR3 length equals 15 residues. Germline V gene lookup returns CDR1 GTSNPN and CDR2 SVGIG (reference sequence). The CDR3 sequence is CAWKGGTMGADTQYF. In DNA, the CDR3 is TGTGCCTGGAAGGGGGGGACGATGGGGGCAGATACGCAGTATTTT.